This T cell receptor beta chain was identified in a study of OX40 agonist ivuxolimab in advanced cancers. As for the study in general: Participants, 70% to 90% male, averaged roughly 59 years of age, ranging from about 23 to 79.

The germline V gene has CDR1 SGHDN and CDR2 FVKESK. The CDR3 contains 15 residues. V dropped 4 bases and J dropped 4; count of bases not matched to a gene: 2. Blood sampling was done at baseline, cycle 4 day 1, and cycle 7 day 1. Assay used: immunoSEQ multiplex PCR; TCRdb lists only in-frame clones, some missing. Of roughly 70,000 clones in the sample, roughly four fifths were seen once. To note about this clone: Its target is not known.

Study-wide results and limits: The CD4+ and CD8+ T cells in the blood had expanded clonally by week 6 at 0.1 to 3.0 mg/kg.

The receptor comes from an adult with an advanced solid tumor such as melanoma, head and neck, liver or kidney cancer. Sequenced here: CD4+ or CD8+ T cells sorted from blood, sampled in a trial of the OX40 agonist ivuxolimab. The chain combines TRBV14 with TRBJ2-2, with 11 bases aligning to TRBD1. For the CDR3, the DNA is TGTGCCAGCAGCCGGACAGGGGGCGTCACCGGGGAGCTGTTTTTT. The encoded protein is CASSRTGGVTGELFF.